Each of the 11 T cell receptor beta chains below was sequenced from the same sample in a study of T cell changes during pregnancy in multiple sclerosis. Clones were sequenced by immunoSEQ multiplex PCR, and TCRdb holds only the in-frame ones, with some missing. Of 110,000 or so clones listed, over 85% were seen once; the top ten hold under 7%. The sequenced sample was peripheral blood, obtained before pregnancy. These receptors came from a female donor with multiple sclerosis, enrolled in a pregnancy study.

This chain connects TRBV13 to TRBJ1-2; TRBD1 matches 7 bases. The CDR3 contains 13 residues. Germline V gene lookup returns CDR1 PRHDT and CDR2 FYEKMQ (reference sequence). Trimming took 7 bases from V and 6 from J; bases not matched to a gene: 8. The CDR3 protein is CASIRRGTDGYTF. CDR3 sequence (DNA): TGTGCCAGCATCCGGAGGGGGACAGATGGCTACACCTTC.

This chain links TRBV11-2 with TRBJ1-1; D remains unclear. Trimming pared 3 bases from V and 3 bases from J, leaving 11 bases between. The germline V gene has CDR1 SGHAT and CDR2 FQNNGV. The CDR3 length is 14 residues. CDR3 protein: CASSFYGEDTEAFF. CDR3 nucleotides: TGTGCCAGCAGCTTTTATGGGGAGGACACTGAAGCTTTCTTT. Drawing the rest from reference TRBV11-2 and TRBJ1-1, the complete variable domain is EAGVAQSPRYKIIEKRQSVAFWCNPISGHATLYWYQQILGQGPKLLIQFQNNGVVDDSQLPKDRFSAERLKGVDSTLKIQPAKLEDSAVYLCASSFYGEDTEAFFGQGTRLTVV.

This rearrangement joins TRBV6-4 to TRBJ1-1; the D is unclear. The germline CDR1 and CDR2 sequences are MRHNA and SNTAGT. The CDR3 sequence is 13 residues long. Trimming stripped 6 bases from V and 0 bases from J, with 8 bases between. Written as DNA, the CDR3 is TGTGCCAGCAGCGCCACACTGAACACTGAAGCTTTCTTT. Translated: CASSATLNTEAFF.

In its sample, this clone was seen once. This chain links TRBV5-4 with TRBJ2-1, with a tentative D call TRBD2 (6 bases). The germline V gene encodes CDR1 SGHNT and CDR2 YYREEE (reference sequence). Trimming stripped 3 bases from V and 0 bases from J, with 13 bases between. The CDR3 sequence is 16 residues long. For the CDR3, the DNA is TGTGCCAGCAGCTCACCCAGCGGGTCCTCCTACAATGAGCAGTTCTTC. It codes for CASSSPSGSSYNEQFF.

This rearrangement joins TRBV13 to TRBJ2-5; a possible D gene is TRBD1 (6 bases). The ends were cut back, 5 bases at V and 3 bases at J, with 13 bases in the middle. The CDR3 spans 14 residues. Germline V lookup: CDR1 PRHDT, CDR2 FYEKMQ (reference sequence). CDR3 sequence: CASSRGTGKETQYF. In DNA, the CDR3 is TGTGCCAGCAGCCGAGGCACAGGGAAAGAGACCCAGTACTTC.

The chain employs TRBV5-6 and TRBJ1-5; a weak D match, TRBD1 (6 bases). Germline lookup yields CDR1 SGHDT and CDR2 YYEEEE. With 4 bases removed from V and 0 bases from J, the gap between germline ends came to 17 bases. The CDR3 is made up of 17 amino acids. In DNA, the CDR3 is TGTGCCAGCAGCCTTTGGACAGACGTTTATAGCAATCAGCCCCAGCATTTT. This codes for CASSLWTDVYSNQPQHF.

Notes on this clone: One end of the junction does not line up with germline, which may come from a read error. The chain links TRBV7-6 to TRBJ2-7; a possible D gene is TRBD1 (5 bases). The CDR3 covers 14 residues. CDR1 and CDR2 (germline): SGHVS, FNYEAQ. For the CDR3, the DNA is TGTGCCAGCAGCTTAGGAAGCAGGGAACACGAGCAGTGCTTC. Protein: CASSLGSREHEQCF.

The chain joins TRBV27 to TRBJ1-2; 7 nucleotides match TRBD1. Trimming at V came to 2 bases and at J to 8 bases, leaving 14 bases not matched to a gene. This CDR3 is built from 16 residues. The germline gives CDR1 MNHEY, CDR2 SMNVEV (reference sequence). As DNA, the CDR3 is TGTGCCAGCAGTTTACATGTAGGAGACAGGGTCTACGGCTACACCTTC. The encoded protein is CASSLHVGDRVYGYTF.

The rearrangement uses TRBV19 and TRBJ1-4; D is unresolved. The CDR3 is 10 residues long. The germline V gene encodes CDR1 LNHDA and CDR2 SQIVND (reference sequence). Trimming took 8 bases from V and 8 from J, leaving 6 bases between them. The CDR3 is CASQREKLFF. The CDR3 DNA sequence: TGTGCCAGTCAGAGGGAAAAACTGTTTTTT.

The chain uses TRBV2 and TRBJ1-4; D remains unclear. This CDR3 has 14 residues. Deletions cut 3 bases from V and 1 base from J, with 6 bases between. CDR1 is SNHLY, CDR2 FYNNEI, per germline. CDR3 region: CASSDGKTNEKLFF. Written as DNA, the CDR3 is TGTGCCAGCAGTGACGGGAAAACTAATGAAAAACTGTTTTTT. The full variable domain, with the rest looked up from reference TRBV2 and TRBJ1-4, is EPEVTQTPSHQVTQMGQEVILRCVPISNHLYFYWYRQILGQKVEFLVSFYNNEISEKSEIFDDQFSVERPDGSNFTLKIRSTKLEDSAMYFCASSDGKTNEKLFFGSGTQLSVL.

The V call is TRBV6-5, the J call TRBJ1-1, with TRBD1 matching over 7 bases. Germline CDR1 is MNHEY and CDR2 is SVGAGI. Trimming at V came to 6 bases and at J to 7 bases, leaving 2 bases not matched to a gene. The length of the CDR3 is 11 residues. CDR3 protein: CASSRDSEAFF. DNA for the CDR3: TGTGCCAGCAGCCGGGACAGTGAAGCTTTCTTT.